This passage covers 11 T cell receptor beta chains from one sample sequenced in a study of cytomegalovirus exposure and HLA in healthy donors. Researchers ran the PCR with 60 Vbeta and 13 Jbeta primers. The method was immunoSEQ multiplex PCR; TCRdb's version includes in-frame clones alone and lacks a portion of them. The table records about 140,000 clones, roughly 80% of them present only once. Sequencing was performed on PBMCs. The receptors were gathered from a man aged 40-55 years in good health and CMV-seronegative.

The chain is built from TRBV13 and TRBJ1-4, with D unresolved. Trimming took 1 base from V and 5 from J, leaving 5 bases between them. The germline gives CDR1 PRHDT, CDR2 FYEKMQ (reference sequence). This CDR3 has 13 residues. CDR3 region: CASSLAENEKLFF. The CDR3 DNA sequence: TGTGCCAGCAGCTTAGCTGAGAATGAAAAACTGTTTTTT.

The chain uses TRBV6-5 and TRBJ2-3; D not certain. The CDR3 consists of 11 residues. Trimming removed 6 bases from V and 5 bases from J, with 6 bases in between. Germline CDR1 and CDR2: MNHEY and SVGAGI. This CDR3 reads CASRRGDTQYF. DNA for the CDR3: TGTGCCAGCAGGCGTGGAGATACGCAGTATTTT.

The rearrangement links TRBV25-1 to TRBJ1-5; D perhaps matches TRBD1 (6 bases). Germline V gives CDR1 MGHDK, CDR2 SYGVNS. This CDR3 has 14 residues. Here the CDR3 reads CGFFGGGSNQPQHF. Written as DNA, the CDR3 is TGTGGGTTCTTTGGGGGCGGGAGCAATCAGCCCCAGCATTTT.

The chain combines TRBV6-6 with TRBJ1-2, with a possible D match to TRBD1 (6 bases). Trimming pared 6 bases from V and 5 bases from J, leaving 16 bases between. CDR1 is MNHNY and CDR2 is SVGAGI in the germline V gene (reference sequence). The CDR3 extends over 14 amino acids. The CDR3: CASRHEGVVYGYTF. The CDR3 region has the DNA TGTGCCAGCAGACACGAGGGGGTGGTATATGGCTACACCTTC.

The V gene is TRBV15, the J gene TRBJ2-1, with D possibly TRBD2 on 5 matching bases. From germline, CDR1 is LNHNV and CDR2 YYDKDF (reference sequence). Trimming stripped 5 bases from V and 1 base from J, with 15 bases between. The CDR3 has 16 residues. CDR3 DNA sequence: TGTGCCACCAGCGGGCCCGGGGTGAGTTCCTACAATGAGCAGTTCTTC. Amino acid sequence: CATSGPGVSSYNEQFF.

The genes are TRBV2 and TRBJ1-6, with D possibly being TRBD1 (5 bases). This CDR3 has 17 amino acids. CDR1 is SNHLY and CDR2 is FYNNEI in the germline V gene. Trimming took off 0 bases at V and 3 bases at J, with 12 bases between the two ends. In nucleotides, the CDR3 is TGTGCCAGCAGTGAAGCGCAGGGAGGGGACTATAATTCACCCCTCCACTTT. This gives the protein CASSEAQGGDYNSPLHF.

The genes are TRBV5-4 and TRBJ2-3, with D possibly matching TRBD2 (6 bases). The length of the CDR3 is 14 residues. Between the trimmed V and J ends, which lost 4 bases and 0 bases, there was a span of 9 bases. The V gene's germline CDR1 is SGHNT and CDR2 YYREEE (reference sequence). CDR3 amino acids: CASSPGTSTDTQYF. In nucleotides, the CDR3 is TGTGCCAGCAGCCCAGGGACTAGCACAGATACGCAGTATTTT.

The chain has TRBV11-1 and TRBJ1-1; 10 bases map to TRBD1. Germline CDR1 is SGHAT and CDR2 is FQDESV (reference sequence). This CDR3 is 15 amino acids long. V lost 5 bases to trimming and J lost 5 bases; unmatched junction nucleotides: 8. As DNA, the CDR3 is TGTGCCAGCAGCCCGGGACAGGGGTTCACTACTGAAGCTTTCTTT. It specifies CASSPGQGFTTEAFF.

This clone came up once. This chain links TRBV4-1 with TRBJ2-5; 7 bases are a match to TRBD2. V trimming: 5 bases; J trimming: 1 base; junction bases outside the gene matches: 7. Looked up from germline, CDR1 is MGHRA and CDR2 is YSYEKL. The CDR3 extends over 15 amino acids. CDR3: CASSGTGGGQETQYF. The CDR3 DNA follows: TGCGCCAGCAGCGGTACAGGCGGGGGCCAAGAGACCCAGTACTTC.

This clone was counted once. V is TRBV6-5 and J is TRBJ2-3; possibly TRBD2 for D (5 bases). In germline, CDR1 is MNHEY, CDR2 SVGAGI. The CDR3 spans 16 residues. V dropped 4 bases and J dropped 5 bases, with 19 bases sitting between them. The CDR3 region has the DNA TGTGCCAGCAGTTCACCCGGGATACCAACCGGAGATACGCAGTATTTT. It specifies CASSSPGIPTGDTQYF.

Written as DNA, the CDR3 is TGTGCCAGCAGCTTATGGGGAGGAGACCCCTACGAGCAGTACTTC. Translating gives CASSLWGGDPYEQYF. The J gene is TRBJ2-7, the V gene TRBV7-2, with D possibly being TRBD2 (6 bases). Germline CDR1 is SGHTA and CDR2 is FQGNSA. CDR3 length: 15 amino acids. The ends were cut back, 2 bases at V and 2 bases at J, with 13 bases in the middle.